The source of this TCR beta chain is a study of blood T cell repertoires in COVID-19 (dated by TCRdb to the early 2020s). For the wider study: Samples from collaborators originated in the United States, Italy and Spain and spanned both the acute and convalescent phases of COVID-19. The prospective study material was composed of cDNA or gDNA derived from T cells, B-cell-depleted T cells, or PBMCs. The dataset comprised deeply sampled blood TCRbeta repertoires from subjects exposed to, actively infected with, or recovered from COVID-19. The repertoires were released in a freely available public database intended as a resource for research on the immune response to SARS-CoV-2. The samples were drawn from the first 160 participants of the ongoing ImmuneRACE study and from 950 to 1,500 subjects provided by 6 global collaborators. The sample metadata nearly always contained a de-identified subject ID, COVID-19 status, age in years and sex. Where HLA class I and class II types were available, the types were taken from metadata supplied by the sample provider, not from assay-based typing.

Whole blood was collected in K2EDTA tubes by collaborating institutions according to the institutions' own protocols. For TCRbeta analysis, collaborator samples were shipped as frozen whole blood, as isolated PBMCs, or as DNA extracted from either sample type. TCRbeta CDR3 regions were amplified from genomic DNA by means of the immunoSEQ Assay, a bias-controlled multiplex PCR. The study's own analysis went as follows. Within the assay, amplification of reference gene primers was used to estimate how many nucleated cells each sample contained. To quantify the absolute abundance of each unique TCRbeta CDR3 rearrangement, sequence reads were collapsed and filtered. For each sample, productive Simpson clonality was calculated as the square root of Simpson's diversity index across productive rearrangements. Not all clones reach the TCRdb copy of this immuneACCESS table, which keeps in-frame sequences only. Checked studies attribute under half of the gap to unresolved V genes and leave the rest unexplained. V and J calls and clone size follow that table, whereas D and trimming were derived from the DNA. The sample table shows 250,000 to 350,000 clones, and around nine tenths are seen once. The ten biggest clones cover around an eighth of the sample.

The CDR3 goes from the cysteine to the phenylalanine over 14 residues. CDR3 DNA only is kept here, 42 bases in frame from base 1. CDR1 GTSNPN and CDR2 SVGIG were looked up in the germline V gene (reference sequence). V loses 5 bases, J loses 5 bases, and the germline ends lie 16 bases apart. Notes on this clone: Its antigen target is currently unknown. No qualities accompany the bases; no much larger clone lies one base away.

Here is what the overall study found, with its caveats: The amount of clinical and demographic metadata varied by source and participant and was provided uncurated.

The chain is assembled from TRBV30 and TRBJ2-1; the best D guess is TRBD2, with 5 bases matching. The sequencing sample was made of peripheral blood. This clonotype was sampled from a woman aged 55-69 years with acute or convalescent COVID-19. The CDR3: CAWDVSGADNEQFF. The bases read TGTGCCTGGGACGTCAGCGGAGCTGACAATGAGCAGTTCTTC.